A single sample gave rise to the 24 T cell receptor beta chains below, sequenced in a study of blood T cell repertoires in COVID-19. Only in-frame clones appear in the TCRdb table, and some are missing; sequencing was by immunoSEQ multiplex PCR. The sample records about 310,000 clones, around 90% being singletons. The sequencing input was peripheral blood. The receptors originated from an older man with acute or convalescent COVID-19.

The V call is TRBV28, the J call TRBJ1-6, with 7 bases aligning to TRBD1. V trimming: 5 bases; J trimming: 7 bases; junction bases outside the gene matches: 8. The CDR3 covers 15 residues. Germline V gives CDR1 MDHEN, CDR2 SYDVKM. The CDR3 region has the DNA TGTGCCAGCAGTGTACTGGGACAGCGAAATTCACCCCTCCACTTT. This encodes CASSVLGQRNSPLHF.

Here the CDR3 DNA reads TGTGCCAGCAGAGAAAACAGGGGGGAGCTGTTTTTT. It yields the protein CASRENRGELFF. This sequence joins TRBV25-1 and TRBJ2-2; D is possibly TRBD1 (5 bases). The germline V gene has CDR1 MGHDK and CDR2 SYGVNS. CDR3 size: 12 residues. V gave up 6 bases and J gave up 8 bases, with 10 bases separating them. The full variable domain, in which reference TRBV25-1 and TRBJ2-2 provide the parts outside the CDR3, is EADIYQTPRYLVIGTGKKITLECSQTMGHDKMYWYQQDPGMELHLIHYSYGVNSTEKGDLSSESTVSRIRTEHFPLTLESARPSHTSQYLCASRENRGELFFGEGSRLTVL.

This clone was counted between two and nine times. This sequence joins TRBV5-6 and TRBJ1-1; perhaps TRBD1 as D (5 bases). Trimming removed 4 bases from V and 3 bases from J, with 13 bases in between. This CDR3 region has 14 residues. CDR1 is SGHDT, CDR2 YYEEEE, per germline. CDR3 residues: CASSLREEYTEAFF. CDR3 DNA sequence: TGTGCCAGCAGCCTCAGGGAGGAGTACACTGAAGCTTTCTTT. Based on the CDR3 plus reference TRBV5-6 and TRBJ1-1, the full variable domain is DAGVTQSPTHLIKTRGQQVTLRCSPKSGHDTVSWYQQALGQGPQFIFQYYEEEERQRGNFPDRFSGHQFPNYSSELNVNALLLGDSALYLCASSLREEYTEAFFGQGTRLTVV.

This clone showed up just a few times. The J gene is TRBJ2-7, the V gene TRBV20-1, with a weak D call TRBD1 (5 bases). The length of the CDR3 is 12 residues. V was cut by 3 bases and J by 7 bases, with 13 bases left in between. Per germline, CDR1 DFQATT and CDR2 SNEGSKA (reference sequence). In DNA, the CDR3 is TGCAGTGCTAGTAAAGGGGAAGGGGAGCAGTACTTC. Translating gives CSASKGEGEQYF.

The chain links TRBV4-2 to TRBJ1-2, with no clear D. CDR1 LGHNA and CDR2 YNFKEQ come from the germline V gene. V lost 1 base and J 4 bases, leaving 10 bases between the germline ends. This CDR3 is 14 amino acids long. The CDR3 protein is CASSQGSQSYGYTF. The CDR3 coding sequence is TGTGCCAGCAGCCAAGGGAGCCAGAGCTATGGCTACACCTTC.

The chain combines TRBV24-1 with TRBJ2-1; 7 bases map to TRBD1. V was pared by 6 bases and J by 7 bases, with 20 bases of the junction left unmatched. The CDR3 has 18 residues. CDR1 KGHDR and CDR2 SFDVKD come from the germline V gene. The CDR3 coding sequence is TGTGCCACCAGTAAGACAGGGACCTATGGGATCGACGGGAATGAGCAGTTCTTC. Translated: CATSKTGTYGIDGNEQFF.

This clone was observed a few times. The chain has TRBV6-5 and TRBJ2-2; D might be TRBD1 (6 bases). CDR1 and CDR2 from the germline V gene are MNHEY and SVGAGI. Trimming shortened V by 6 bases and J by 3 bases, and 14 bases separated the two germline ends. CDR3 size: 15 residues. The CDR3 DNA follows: TGTGCCAGCAGCCCGACAGGAGAACACACCGGGGAGCTGTTTTTT. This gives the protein CASSPTGEHTGELFF.

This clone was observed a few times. The DNA for the CDR3 is TGTGCCAGCAGCGTGGGGGGACTAGCGGGAGAATATGAGCAGTTCTTC. Protein: CASSVGGLAGEYEQFF. This chain links TRBV9 with TRBJ2-1; 14 nucleotides line up with TRBD2. The germline gives CDR1 SGDLS, CDR2 YYNGEE. The length of the CDR3 is 16 residues. After removal of 2 bases from V and 8 bases from J, the junction contained 6 bases not matched to a gene.

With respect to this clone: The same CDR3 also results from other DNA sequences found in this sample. DNA of the CDR3: TGTGCCAGCAGCTCGAGCACAGATACGCAGTATTTT. The encoded protein is CASSSSTDTQYF. The rearrangement uses TRBV11-2 and TRBJ2-3; no definite D call. The V gene lost 4 bases and the J gene lost 0 bases, with 2 bases spanning the gap. Germline V lookup: CDR1 SGHAT, CDR2 FQNNGV. The CDR3 is 12 residues long. The whole variable domain, filled in from reference TRBV11-2 and TRBJ2-3, reads EAGVAQSPRYKIIEKRQSVAFWCNPISGHATLYWYQQILGQGPKLLIQFQNNGVVDDSQLPKDRFSAERLKGVDSTLKIQPAKLEDSAVYLCASSSSTDTQYFGPGTRLTVL.

CDR3 loop: CASRRTGGGYTF. CDR3 nucleotides: TGTGCCAGCAGAAGGACAGGGGGTGGCTACACCTTC. This chain uses TRBV5-6 with TRBJ1-2, with 10 bases matching TRBD1. CDR1 is SGHDT, CDR2 YYEEEE, per germline. There are 12 residues in the CDR3. The ends lost 5 bases at V and 7 bases at J; junction bases unmatched: 2.

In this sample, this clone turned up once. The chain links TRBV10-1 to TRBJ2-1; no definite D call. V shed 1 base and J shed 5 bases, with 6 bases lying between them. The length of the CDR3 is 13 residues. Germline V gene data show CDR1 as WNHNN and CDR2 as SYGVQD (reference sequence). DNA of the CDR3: TGCGCCAGCAGTGAGTTGAGAAACAATGAGCAGTTCTTC. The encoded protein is CASSELRNNEQFF.

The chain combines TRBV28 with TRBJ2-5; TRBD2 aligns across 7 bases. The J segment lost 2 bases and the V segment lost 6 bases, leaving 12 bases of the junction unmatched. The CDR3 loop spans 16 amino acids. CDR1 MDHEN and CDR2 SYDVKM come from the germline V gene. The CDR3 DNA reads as TGTGCCAGCAGCCTGGGGGATGGCGGGAGTCAAGAGACCCAGTACTTC. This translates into CASSLGDGGSQETQYF.

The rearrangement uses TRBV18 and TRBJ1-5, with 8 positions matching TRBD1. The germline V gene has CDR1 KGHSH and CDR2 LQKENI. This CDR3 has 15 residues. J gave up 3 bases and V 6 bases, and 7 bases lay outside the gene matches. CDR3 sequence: CASSMNRGNNQPQHF. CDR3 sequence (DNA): TGTGCCAGCTCGATGAACAGGGGGAACAATCAGCCCCAGCATTTT.

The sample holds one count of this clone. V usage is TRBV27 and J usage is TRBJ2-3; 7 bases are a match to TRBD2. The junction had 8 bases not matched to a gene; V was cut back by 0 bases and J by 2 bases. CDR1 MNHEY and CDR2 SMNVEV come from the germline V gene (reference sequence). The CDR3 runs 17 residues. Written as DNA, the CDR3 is TGTGCCAGCAGTTTATCCCCGGGAGGCCTGACCACAGATACGCAGTATTTT. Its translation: CASSLSPGGLTTDTQYF.

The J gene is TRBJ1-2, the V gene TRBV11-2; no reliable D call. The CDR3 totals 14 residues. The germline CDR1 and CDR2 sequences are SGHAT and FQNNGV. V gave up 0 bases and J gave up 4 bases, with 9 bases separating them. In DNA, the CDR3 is TGTGCCAGCAGCTTAGATCTCGTCTCCTATGGCTACACCTTC. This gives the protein CASSLDLVSYGYTF. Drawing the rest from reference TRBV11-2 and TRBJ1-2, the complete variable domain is EAGVAQSPRYKIIEKRQSVAFWCNPISGHATLYWYQQILGQGPKLLIQFQNNGVVDDSQLPKDRFSAERLKGVDSTLKIQPAKLEDSAVYLCASSLDLVSYGYTFGSGTRLTVV.

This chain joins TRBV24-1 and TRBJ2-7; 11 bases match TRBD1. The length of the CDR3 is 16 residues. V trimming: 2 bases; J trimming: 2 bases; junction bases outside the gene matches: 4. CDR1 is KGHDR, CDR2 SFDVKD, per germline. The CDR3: CATSDSGTGGPYEQYF. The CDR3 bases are TGTGCCACCAGTGATTCCGGGACAGGGGGGCCCTACGAGCAGTACTTC.

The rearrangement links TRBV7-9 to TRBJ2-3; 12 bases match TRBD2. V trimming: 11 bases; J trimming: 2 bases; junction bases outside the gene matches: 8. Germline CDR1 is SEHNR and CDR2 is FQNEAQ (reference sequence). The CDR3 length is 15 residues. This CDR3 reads CAETLAGGPTDTQYF. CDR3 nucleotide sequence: TGTGCCGAAACACTAGCGGGGGGCCCCACAGATACGCAGTATTTT.

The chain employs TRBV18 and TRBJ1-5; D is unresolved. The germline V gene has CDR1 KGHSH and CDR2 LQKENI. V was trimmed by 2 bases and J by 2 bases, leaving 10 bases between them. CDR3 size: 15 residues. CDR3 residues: CASSPVGQGNQPQHF. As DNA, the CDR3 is TGTGCCAGCTCACCAGTTGGGCAGGGCAATCAGCCCCAGCATTTT. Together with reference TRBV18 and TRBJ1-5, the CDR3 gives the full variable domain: NAGVMQNPRHLVRRRGQEARLRCSPMKGHSHVYWYRQLPEEGLKFMVYLQKENIIDESGMPKERFSAEFPKEGPSILRIQQVVRGDSAAYFCASSPVGQGNQPQHFGDGTRLSIL.

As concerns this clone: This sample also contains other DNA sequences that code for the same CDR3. The DNA for the CDR3 is TGTGCCAGCAGCCAGGACAGGGGACCCTACAATGAGCAGTTCTTC. Encoded protein: CASSQDRGPYNEQFF. The V call is TRBV3-1 (or the pseudogene TRBV3-2), the J call TRBJ2-1; the match to TRBD1 covers 9 bases. Losses at the gene ends were 3 bases for V and 2 bases for J; bases not matched to a gene: 2. The CDR3 has 15 residues. Looked up from germline, CDR1 is LGHDT and CDR2 is YNNKEL (reference sequence).

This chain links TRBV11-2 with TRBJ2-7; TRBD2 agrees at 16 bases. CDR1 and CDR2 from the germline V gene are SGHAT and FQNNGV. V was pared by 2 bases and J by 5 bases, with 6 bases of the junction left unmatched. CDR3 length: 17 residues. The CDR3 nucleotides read TGTGCCAGCAGCTTACCGGGACTAGCGGGAGGGCCTGACGAGCAGTACTTC. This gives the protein CASSLPGLAGGPDEQYF. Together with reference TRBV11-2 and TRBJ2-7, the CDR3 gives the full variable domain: EAGVAQSPRYKIIEKRQSVAFWCNPISGHATLYWYQQILGQGPKLLIQFQNNGVVDDSQLPKDRFSAERLKGVDSTLKIQPAKLEDSAVYLCASSLPGLAGGPDEQYFGPGTRLTVT.

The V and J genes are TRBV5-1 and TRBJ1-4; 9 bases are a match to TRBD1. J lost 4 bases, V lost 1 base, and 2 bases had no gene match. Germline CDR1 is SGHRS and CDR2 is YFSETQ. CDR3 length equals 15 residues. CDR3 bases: TGCGCCAGCAGCTTGCAGGGACAGGGTAATGAAAAACTGTTTTTT. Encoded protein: CASSLQGQGNEKLFF. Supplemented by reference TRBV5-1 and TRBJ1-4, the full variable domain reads KAGVTQTPRYLIKTRGQQVTLSCSPISGHRSVSWYQQTPGQGLQFLFEYFSETQRNKGNFPGRFSGRQFSNSRSEMNVSTLELGDSALYLCASSLQGQGNEKLFFGSGTQLSVL.

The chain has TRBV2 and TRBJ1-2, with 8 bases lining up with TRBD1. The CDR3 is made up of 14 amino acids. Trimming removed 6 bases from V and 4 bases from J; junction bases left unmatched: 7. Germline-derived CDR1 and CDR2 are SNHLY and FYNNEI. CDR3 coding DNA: TGTGCCAGCAGCCGGACAGGGCAAACCTATGGCTACACCTTC. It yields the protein CASSRTGQTYGYTF.

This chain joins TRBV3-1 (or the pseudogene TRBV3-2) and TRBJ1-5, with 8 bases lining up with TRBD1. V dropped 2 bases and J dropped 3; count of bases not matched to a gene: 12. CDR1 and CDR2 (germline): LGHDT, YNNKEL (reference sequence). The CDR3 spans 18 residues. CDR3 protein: CASSQPDREGLLNQPQHF. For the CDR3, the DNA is TGTGCCAGCAGCCAACCGGACAGGGAGGGGCTCCTCAATCAGCCCCAGCATTTT.

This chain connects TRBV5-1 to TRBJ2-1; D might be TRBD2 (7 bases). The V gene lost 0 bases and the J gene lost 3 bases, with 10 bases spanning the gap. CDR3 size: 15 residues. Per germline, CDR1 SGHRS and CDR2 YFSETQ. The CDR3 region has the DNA TGCGCCAGCAGCTTGGTAGGGGGGGTCTACAATGAGCAGTTCTTC. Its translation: CASSLVGGVYNEQFF.